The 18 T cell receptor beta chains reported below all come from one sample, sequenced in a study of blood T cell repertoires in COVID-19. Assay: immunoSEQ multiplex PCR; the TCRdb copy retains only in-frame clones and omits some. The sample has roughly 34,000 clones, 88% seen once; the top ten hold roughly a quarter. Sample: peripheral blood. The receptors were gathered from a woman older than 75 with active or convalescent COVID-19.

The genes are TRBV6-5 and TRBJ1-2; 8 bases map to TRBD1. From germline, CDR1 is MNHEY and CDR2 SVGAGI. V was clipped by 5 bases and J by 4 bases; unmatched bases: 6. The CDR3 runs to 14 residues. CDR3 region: CASSNRGGGYGYTF. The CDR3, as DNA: TGTGCCAGCAGTAACAGGGGGGGAGGCTATGGCTACACCTTC.

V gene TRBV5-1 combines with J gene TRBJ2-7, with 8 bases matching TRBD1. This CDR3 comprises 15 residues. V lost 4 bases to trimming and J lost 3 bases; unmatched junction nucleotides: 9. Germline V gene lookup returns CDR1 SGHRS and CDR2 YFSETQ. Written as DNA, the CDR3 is TGCGCCAGCAGCGACCAGACAGGGGTGGACTACGAGCAGTACTTC. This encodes CASSDQTGVDYEQYF.

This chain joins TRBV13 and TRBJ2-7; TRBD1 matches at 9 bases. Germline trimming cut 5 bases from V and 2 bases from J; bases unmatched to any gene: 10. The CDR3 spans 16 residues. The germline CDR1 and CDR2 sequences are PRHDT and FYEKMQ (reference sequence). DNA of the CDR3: TGTGCCAGCAGCATTTTCGAAGGGACAGGGACCTACGAGCAGTACTTC. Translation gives CASSIFEGTGTYEQYF. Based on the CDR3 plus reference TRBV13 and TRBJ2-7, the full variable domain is AAGVIQSPRHLIKEKRETATLKCYPIPRHDTVYWYQQGPGQDPQFLISFYEKMQSDKGSIPDRFSAQQFSDYHSELNMSSLELGDSALYFCASSIFEGTGTYEQYFGPGTRLTVT.

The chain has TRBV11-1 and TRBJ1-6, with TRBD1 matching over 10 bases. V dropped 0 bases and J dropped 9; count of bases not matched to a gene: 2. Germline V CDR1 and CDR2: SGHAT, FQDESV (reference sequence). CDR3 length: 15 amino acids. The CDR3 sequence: CASSLATGGRSPLHF. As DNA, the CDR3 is TGTGCCAGCAGCTTAGCGACAGGGGGCCGTTCACCCCTCCACTTT.

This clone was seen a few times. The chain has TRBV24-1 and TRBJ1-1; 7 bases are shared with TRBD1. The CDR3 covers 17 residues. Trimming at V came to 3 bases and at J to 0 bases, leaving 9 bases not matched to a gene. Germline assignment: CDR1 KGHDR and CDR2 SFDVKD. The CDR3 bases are TGTGCCACCAGTGATCAAAAGGACAGGCACATGAACACTGAAGCTTTCTTT. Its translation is CATSDQKDRHMNTEAFF.

The DNA of the CDR3 is TGTGCCCACCGAAGGGGGACTAGCGTAGAAGAGACCCAGTACTTC. This translates into CAHRRGTSVEETQYF. The J gene is TRBJ2-5, the V gene TRBV9; 10 bases line up with TRBD2. Germline V gene data show CDR1 as SGDLS and CDR2 as YYNGEE. This CDR3 is built from 15 residues. With V trimmed by 10 bases and J by 3 bases, 12 bases remained unmatched.

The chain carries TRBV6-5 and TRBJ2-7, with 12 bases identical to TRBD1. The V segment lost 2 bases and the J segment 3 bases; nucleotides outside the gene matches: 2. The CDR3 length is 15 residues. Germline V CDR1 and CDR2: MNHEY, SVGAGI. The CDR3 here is CASSYGDRGRYEQYF. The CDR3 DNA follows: TGTGCCAGCAGTTACGGGGACAGGGGGCGCTACGAGCAGTACTTC.

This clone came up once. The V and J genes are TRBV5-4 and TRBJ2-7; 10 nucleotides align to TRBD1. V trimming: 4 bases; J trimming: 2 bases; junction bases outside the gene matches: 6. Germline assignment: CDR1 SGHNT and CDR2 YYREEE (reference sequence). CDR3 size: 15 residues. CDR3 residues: CASSPGQGMTYEQYF. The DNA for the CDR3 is TGTGCCAGCAGCCCGGGACAGGGGATGACCTACGAGCAGTACTTC. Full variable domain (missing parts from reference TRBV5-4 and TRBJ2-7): ETGVTQSPTHLIKTRGQQVTLRCSSQSGHNTVSWYQQALGQGPQFIFQYYREEENGRGNFPPRFSGLQFPNYSSELNVNALELDDSALYLCASSPGQGMTYEQYFGPGTRLTVT.

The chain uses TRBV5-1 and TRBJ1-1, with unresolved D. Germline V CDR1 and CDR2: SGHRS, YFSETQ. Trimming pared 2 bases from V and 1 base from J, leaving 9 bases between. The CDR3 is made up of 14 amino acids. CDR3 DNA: TGCGCCAGCAGCTTCATGGACTCGAACACTGAAGCTTTCTTT. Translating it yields CASSFMDSNTEAFF.

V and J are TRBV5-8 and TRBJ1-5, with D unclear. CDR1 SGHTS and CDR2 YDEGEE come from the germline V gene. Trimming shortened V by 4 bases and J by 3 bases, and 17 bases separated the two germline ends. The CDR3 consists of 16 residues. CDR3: CASSPDAVRDNQPQHF. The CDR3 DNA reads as TGTGCCAGCAGCCCCGACGCGGTCCGAGACAATCAGCCCCAGCATTTT.

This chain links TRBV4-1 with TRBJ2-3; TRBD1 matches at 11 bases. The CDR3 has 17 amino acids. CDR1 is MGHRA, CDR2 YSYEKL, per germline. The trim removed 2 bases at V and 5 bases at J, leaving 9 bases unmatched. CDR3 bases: TGCGCCAGCAGCCAATCCGAAGCCGGGACAGGGGGAGATACGCAGTATTTT. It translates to CASSQSEAGTGGDTQYF.

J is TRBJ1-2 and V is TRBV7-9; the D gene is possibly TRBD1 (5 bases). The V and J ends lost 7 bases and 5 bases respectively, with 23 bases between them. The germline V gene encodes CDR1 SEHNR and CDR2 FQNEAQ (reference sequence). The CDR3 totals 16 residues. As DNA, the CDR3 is TGTGCCAGCAACAAGGACGGGGGAATCCCCCATTATGGCTACACCTTC. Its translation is CASNKDGGIPHYGYTF.

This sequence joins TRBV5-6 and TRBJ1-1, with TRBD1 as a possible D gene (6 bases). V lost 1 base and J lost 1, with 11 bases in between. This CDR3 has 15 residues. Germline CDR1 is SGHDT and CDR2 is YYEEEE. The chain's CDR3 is CASSLFDRQNTEAFF. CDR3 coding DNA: TGTGCCAGCAGCTTGTTCGACAGGCAGAACACTGAAGCTTTCTTT. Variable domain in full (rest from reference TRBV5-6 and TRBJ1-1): DAGVTQSPTHLIKTRGQQVTLRCSPKSGHDTVSWYQQALGQGPQFIFQYYEEEERQRGNFPDRFSGHQFPNYSSELNVNALLLGDSALYLCASSLFDRQNTEAFFGQGTRLTVV.

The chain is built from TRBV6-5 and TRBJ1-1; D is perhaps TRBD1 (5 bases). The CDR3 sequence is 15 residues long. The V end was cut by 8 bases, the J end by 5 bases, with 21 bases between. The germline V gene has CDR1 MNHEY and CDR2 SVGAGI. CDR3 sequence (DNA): TGTGCCAGCTCTTCCTGGGGCAGGGTCTTAACTGAAGCTTTCTTT. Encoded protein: CASSSWGRVLTEAFF.

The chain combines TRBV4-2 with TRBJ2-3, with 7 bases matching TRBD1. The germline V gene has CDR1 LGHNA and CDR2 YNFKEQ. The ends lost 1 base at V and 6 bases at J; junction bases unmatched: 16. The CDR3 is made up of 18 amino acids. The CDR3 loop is CASSQVVTPTGIGDTQYF. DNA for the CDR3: TGTGCCAGCAGCCAAGTAGTGACCCCGACAGGGATTGGGGATACGCAGTATTTT.

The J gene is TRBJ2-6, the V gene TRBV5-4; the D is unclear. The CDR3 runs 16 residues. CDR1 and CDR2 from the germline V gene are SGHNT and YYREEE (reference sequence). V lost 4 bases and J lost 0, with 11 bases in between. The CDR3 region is CASSPVRVSGANVLTF. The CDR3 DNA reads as TGTGCCAGCAGCCCGGTTCGAGTCTCTGGGGCCAACGTCCTGACTTTC. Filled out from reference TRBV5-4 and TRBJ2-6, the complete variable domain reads ETGVTQSPTHLIKTRGQQVTLRCSSQSGHNTVSWYQQALGQGPQFIFQYYREEENGRGNFPPRFSGLQFPNYSSELNVNALELDDSALYLCASSPVRVSGANVLTFGAGSRLTVL.

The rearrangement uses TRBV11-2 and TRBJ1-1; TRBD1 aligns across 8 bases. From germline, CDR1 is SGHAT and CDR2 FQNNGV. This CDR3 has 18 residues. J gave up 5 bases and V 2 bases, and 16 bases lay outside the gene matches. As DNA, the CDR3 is TGTGCCAGCAGCTTATTTTCTTCAGCAGGGGGCACGGGTACTGAAGCTTTCTTT. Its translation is CASSLFSSAGGTGTEAFF.

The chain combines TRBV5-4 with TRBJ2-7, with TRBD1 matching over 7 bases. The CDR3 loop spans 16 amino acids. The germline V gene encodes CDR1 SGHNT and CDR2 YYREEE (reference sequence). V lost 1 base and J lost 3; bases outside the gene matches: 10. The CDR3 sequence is CASSLKAPGGSYEQYF. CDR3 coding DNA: TGTGCCAGCAGCTTGAAGGCGCCAGGGGGTAGCTACGAGCAGTACTTC.